This T cell receptor (beta chain) stems from a study of CD8+ T cells in alopecia areata (dated by TCRdb to the late 2010s). Context from the whole study: High-throughput TCRbeta sequencing was used to examine T cell clonal expansion in alopecia areata in both the C3H/HeJ mouse model and human patients. Human TCRbeta sequencing covered scalp tissue and sorted CD4+ and CD8+ peripheral blood T cells from patchy and totalis/universalis alopecia areata patients and healthy controls. Scalp clonality was compared across normal scalp (n=4), patchy alopecia areata scalp (n=8), and alopecia totalis/universalis scalp (n=8). The RNA source kit depended on sample type: the PAXgene miRNA kit for fixed scalp, the miRNeasy kit for PBMCs, and the RNeasy kit for mouse skin. Amplification of TCRbeta CDR3 regions was done by immunoSEQ multiplex PCR using 35 Vbeta forward primers and 13 Jbeta reverse primers. Results and caveats for the whole study, not just this receptor: Scalp TCR repertoire analysis is complicated because resident alphabeta T cells in normal human skin are also sequenced, whereas mouse skin is dominated by gammadelta T cells. Higher clonality and more expanded CD8+ clones were observed in lesional scalp than in normal scalp, particularly in alopecia totalis/universalis, a finding suggestive of antigenic drive. Compared with mice, TCR sequences shared between patients were less clear, possibly partly because of HLA diversity across the patient population.

PBMCs were separated by density centrifugation and stained for CD3, CD4 and CD8, after which CD4+ and CD8+ T cells were sorted on a FACSAria. Scalp biopsies and blood samples were obtained from unaffected controls. The method was the immunoSEQ multiplex PCR assay. For TCR sequencing, RNA was extracted from every sample and reverse transcribed into cDNA to serve as template. First-strand cDNA was synthesized with SuperScript III using a 2:1 mix of oligo-dT and random hexamers. A synthetic immune receptor repertoire was used to assess amplification bias, and residual bias was removed computationally. The source study handled its data this way. Raw reads were preprocessed to remove errors, and CDR3 was defined according to IMGT conventions as the region from the conserved cysteine to phenylalanine. Clonality was calculated as 1 minus Shannon entropy normalized by log2 of the number of productive unique TCRs. Whether scalp clones were CD4 or CD8 was inferred by matching scalp TCRbeta sequences against CD4 and CD8 repertoires sorted from blood. TCRdb provides this immuneACCESS table in a form limited to in-frame rearrangements. Some clones are lacking; in checked studies, under half of them reflect an unresolved V gene, and why the rest are absent is not known. The DNA gave D and trimming, while V, J and clone size come from that table. Across this sample there are roughly 200,000 clones, with approximately 60% seen only once. Roughly 5.3% of the sample is held by the ten biggest clonotypes.

This clone was seen a single time. The antigen it recognizes is unknown. The record has no base qualities; no much larger clone is one base away. Measured from the cysteine to the phenylalanine, the CDR3 is 12 residues long. Here the CDR3 DNA is all that survives: 36 bases in frame from base 1. Reading the germline V gene gives CDR1 SGDLS and CDR2 YYNGEE. The V and J ends are trimmed by 3 bases and 2 bases, leaving 5 bases between them. This clonotype was obtained from a human donor in good health. This chain joins TRBV9 to TRBJ1-1, with the D segment identity uncertain. The sequenced sample was CD8+ T cells sorted from blood. The CDR3 region reads CASSGYNTEAFF. The nucleotide sequence reads as follows: TGTGCCAGCAGCGGCTATAACACTGAAGCTTTCTTT.